Below are 10 T cell receptor beta chains sequenced from a single sample in a study of blood T cell repertoires in COVID-19 (TCRdb year 2020). Library construction relied on the immunoSEQ multiplex PCR assay. The clones in this table, taken by TCRdb from immuneACCESS, are in-frame only. Not every clone is retained; where verified, under half of the shortfall comes from an unresolved V gene, and the cause of the rest is unknown. The table for this sample lists about 100,000 clones; about 88% of them were counted only once. The ten biggest clones cover about 2.9% of the sample. Sequencing input: peripheral blood. The receptors originated from a woman older than 75 with acute or convalescent COVID-19.

This chain joins TRBV7-2 and TRBJ2-1; 12 positions match TRBD2. The CDR3 runs to 14 residues. The V gene's germline CDR1 is SGHTA and CDR2 FQGNSA. J was trimmed by 7 bases and V by 5 bases; bases with no gene match: 3. The CDR3 is CASSRGTSGNEQFF. In DNA, the CDR3 is TGTGCCAGCAGCAGAGGGACTAGCGGGAATGAGCAGTTCTTC.

The chain links TRBV6-5 to TRBJ2-1, with 9 bases fitting TRBD2. The V gene's germline CDR1 is MNHEY and CDR2 SVGAGI. Germline trimming cut 0 bases from V and 5 bases from J; bases unmatched to any gene: 2. CDR3 length equals 15 residues. The CDR3 sequence is CASSYSAGGHNEQFF. CDR3 in DNA: TGTGCCAGCAGTTACTCTGCGGGGGGGCACAATGAGCAGTTCTTC.

The J gene is TRBJ1-2, the V gene TRBV5-6; 8 bases map to TRBD1. Looked up from germline, CDR1 is SGHDT and CDR2 is YYEEEE. V lost 1 base and J lost 5; bases outside the gene matches: 4. This CDR3 has 14 residues. CDR3 loop: CASSLRRGLYGYTF. The DNA for the CDR3 is TGTGCCAGCAGCTTGCGCAGGGGGCTATATGGCTACACCTTC.

The rearrangement uses TRBV28 and TRBJ1-6; tentatively, D is TRBD1 (6 bases). From germline, CDR1 is MDHEN and CDR2 SYDVKM. The CDR3 loop spans 16 amino acids. Trimming removed 4 bases from V and 3 bases from J, with 13 bases in between. CDR3 DNA sequence: TGTGCCAGCAGTTCCGGAACAGGGATCTATAATTCACCCCTCCACTTT. Translating it yields CASSSGTGIYNSPLHF.

This clone was picked up a small number of times. The gene calls are TRBV5-8 and TRBJ2-3; TRBD2 agrees at 9 bases. The J segment lost 4 bases and the V segment lost 4 bases, leaving 4 bases of the junction unmatched. Germline V gives CDR1 SGHTS, CDR2 YDEGEE. This CDR3 is built from 14 residues. The CDR3 is CASSAGGLPDTQYF. CDR3 nucleotide sequence: TGTGCCAGCAGCGCGGGGGGGCTTCCAGATACGCAGTATTTT.

The V call is TRBV9, the J call TRBJ2-2, with 11 bases that match TRBD2. V was pared by 0 bases and J by 4 bases, with 5 bases of the junction left unmatched. Germline values: CDR1 SGDLS, CDR2 YYNGEE. The CDR3 loop spans 17 amino acids. CDR3 sequence reads: CASSVGLAGSLTGELFF. For the CDR3, the DNA is TGTGCCAGCAGCGTAGGACTAGCGGGGAGCCTCACCGGGGAGCTGTTTTTT.

The J gene is TRBJ1-1, the V gene TRBV19; D is possibly TRBD1 (5 bases). V lost 7 bases to trimming and J lost 0 bases, with 18 bases between them. Germline-derived CDR1 and CDR2 are LNHDA and SQIVND (reference sequence). The CDR3 spans 16 residues. The CDR3 here is CASKADSLRLNTEAFF. The CDR3 bases are TGTGCCAGTAAAGCTGACAGCCTAAGACTGAACACTGAAGCTTTCTTT.

J is TRBJ2-5 and V is TRBV24-1, with TRBD1 identical over 12 bases. From germline, CDR1 is KGHDR and CDR2 SFDVKD. V gave up 1 base and J gave up 5 bases; unmatched junction bases: 7. CDR3 length: 17 residues. The CDR3 nucleotides read TGTGCCACCAGTGATTTTGGGACAGGGGGCAGGGATGAGACCCAGTACTTC. It is translated as CATSDFGTGGRDETQYF.

CDR3 in amino acids: CASSPQGAANYGYTF. Here the CDR3 DNA reads TGTGCCAGCAGCCCCCAAGGAGCCGCTAACTATGGCTACACCTTC. The chain recombines TRBV5-6 with TRBJ1-2; D unresolved. Trimming shortened V by 4 bases and J by 0 bases, and 13 bases separated the two germline ends. The CDR3 has 15 residues. From germline, CDR1 is SGHDT and CDR2 YYEEEE.

The V and J genes are TRBV7-2 and TRBJ1-4; D is perhaps TRBD1 (6 bases). The ends were cut back, 1 base at V and 4 bases at J, with 19 bases in the middle. Germline V CDR1 and CDR2: SGHTA, FQGNSA. The CDR3 sequence is 18 residues long. In nucleotides, the CDR3 is TGTGCCAGCAGCTTAGTACCACCCCCAGGGGCCGTTAATGAAAAACTGTTTTTT. It is translated as CASSLVPPPGAVNEKLFF.